This TCR beta chain was profiled in a study of blood T cell repertoires in COVID-19. Trimming left V 4 bases short and J 7 bases short, with 15 bases between. The CDR3 extends over 14 amino acids. Germline CDR1 reads SGHRS; CDR2 reads YFSETQ. Only in-frame clones appear in the TCRdb table, and some are missing; sequencing was by immunoSEQ multiplex PCR. Here the sample spans approximately 150,000 clones, around 77% being singletons. V is TRBV5-1 and J is TRBJ2-1, with D tentatively TRBD2 (5 bases). The sequence derives from a man in his forties or fifties with active or convalescent COVID-19. Source material: peripheral blood. CDR3 nucleotides: TGCGCCAGCAGCCTGAGAGGGAGCTCGAATGAGCAGTTCTTC. Translation gives CASSLRGSSNEQFF. Drawing the rest from reference TRBV5-1 and TRBJ2-1, the complete variable domain is KAGVTQTPRYLIKTRGQQVTLSCSPISGHRSVSWYQQTPGQGLQFLFEYFSETQRNKGNFPGRFSGRQFSNSRSEMNVSTLELGDSALYLCASSLRGSSNEQFFGPGTRLTVL.